Below, one T cell receptor beta chain is given with its context. The target antigen is unknown. These data are taken from a study of graft-versus-host responses after intestinal transplantation. General study results and limits: In recipient marrow, GvH clones were found, and some appeared first in ileum or blood. High graft-versus-host to host-versus-graft clonal ratios were seen in allografts of patients with graft-donor T cell macrochimerism.

Profiled with immunoSEQ multiplex PCR; TCRdb holds only in-frame clones, not every one. The data hold 70,000 to 95,000 clones, with 85% to 95% observed a single time. This CDR3 is built from 14 residues. CDR1 is SGHNT and CDR2 is YYREEE in the germline V gene (reference sequence). Trimming took 0 bases from V and 5 from J, leaving 9 bases between them. Material: unstimulated CD8+ T cells sorted from spleen or lymph node cells, obtained before transplant. This receptor was taken from a human donor who was the organ donor for an intestinal transplant. The rearrangement links TRBV5-4 to TRBJ2-1; D not certain. The CDR3 DNA follows: TGTGCCAGCAGCTTGGAAGCCCTTAACAATGAGCAGTTCTTC. Its protein product is CASSLEALNNEQFF.